This T cell receptor (beta chain) comes out of a study of identical twins. Study outcomes and limitations: Zero-insertion analyses might be partly confounded by invariant T cells like MAIT and iNKT. Sequences that were out-of-frame, alpha and twin-shared displayed an excess of low generation probability.

Every donor was a healthy Caucasian. The table lists this clonotype with many counts. What it recognizes is unknown. Each cDNA held unique molecular identifiers, and template switching gave it a universal primer site. A single record per CDR3 protein comes from TCRdb applying MiXCR to the 5' RACE reads. The data contain hundreds of thousands of distinct CDR3 sequences, under 25% of them singletons. The sample was also linked to a second study, of yellow fever vaccine responses in identical twins.

This sequence originates from a woman between 18 and 29 years old in good health. The material sequenced was CD4+ T cells sorted from blood.

This CDR3 reads CASNQPVSGSQTNEQFF. CDR3 bases: TGTGCCAGCAATCAACCGGTGAGCGGGAGCCAAACCAATGAGCAGTTCTTC. The V call is TRBV7-9, the J call TRBJ2-1; 8 nucleotides agree with TRBD2. The length of the CDR3 is 17 residues. Germline trimming cut 7 bases from V and 6 bases from J; bases unmatched to any gene: 17. CDR1 and CDR2 (germline): SEHNR, FQNEAQ (reference sequence).